A single sample is the source of the 19 T cell receptor beta chains below, sequenced in a study of CD8+CD57+ T cells in acquired aplastic anemia. Patients chosen for sequencing had shown CD8+CD57+ cell expansion by flow cytometry. Profiling that covered TCR beta VDJ and CDR3 relied on genomic DNA as its template. TCRdb fed the reads into MiXCR, producing one record per CDR3 protein. The data hold around 120,000 distinct CDR3 sequences, with over 30% observed a single time. Sample: sorted CD4+, CD8+, or CD8+CD57+ T cells (not recorded which) from PBMCs. These receptors were taken from a human donor with aplastic anemia.

Details on this clonotype: This clone may be a read error of a much larger clone one base away. The V call is TRBV20-1, the J call TRBJ2-3; 11 bases match TRBD1. The germline V gene encodes CDR1 DFQATT and CDR2 SNEGSKA (reference sequence). The CDR3 extends over 15 amino acids. Germline trimming cut 1 base from V and 4 bases from J; bases unmatched to any gene: 4. The CDR3 nucleotides are TGCAGTGCTAGAGCGGGGACAGGGGGGCCAGATACGCAGTATTTT. This sequence encodes CSARAGTGGPDTQYF.

V is TRBV10-3 and J is TRBJ1-2; D is ambiguous. Per the germline V gene, CDR1 is ENHRY and CDR2 is SYGVKD. The CDR3 is 13 amino acids. V dropped 6 bases and J dropped 5 bases, with 13 bases sitting between them. This chain's CDR3 is CAISLDIKYGYTF. Here the CDR3 DNA reads TGTGCCATCAGCCTAGACATTAAATATGGCTACACCTTC.

This clonotype was seen at least ten times. The chain couples TRBV7-9 to TRBJ1-4; possibly TRBD1 for D (5 bases). Germline CDR1 is SEHNR and CDR2 is FQNEAQ (reference sequence). V lost 5 bases and J lost 8, with 24 bases in between. The CDR3 is 17 residues long. The CDR3 DNA sequence: TGTGCCAGCAGCCCACCGGGACCGATTGGGGTGGGCGAAAAACTGTTTTTT. It translates to CASSPPGPIGVGEKLFF.

At least ten counts were recorded for this clonotype. This chain links TRBV7-2 with TRBJ2-7, with D hard to call. The CDR3 runs to 13 residues. Trimming cost V 1 base and J 2 bases, with 6 bases left between them. Germline V CDR1 and CDR2: SGHTA, FQGNSA. The CDR3 loop reads CASSLDPPYEQYF. The CDR3 DNA reads as TGTGCCAGCAGCTTAGACCCCCCCTACGAGCAGTACTTC.

The chain has TRBV10-2 and TRBJ2-7; D gene uncertain. This CDR3 is built from 13 residues. Germline CDR1 and CDR2: WSHSY and SAAADI. V was trimmed by 4 bases and J by 3 bases, leaving 10 bases between them. The chain's CDR3 is CASSGVGSYEQYF. The CDR3 DNA reads as TGCGCCAGCAGTGGGGTGGGCAGCTACGAGCAGTACTTC.

The sample holds many counts of this clonotype. The chain has TRBV7-6 and TRBJ1-1, with 9 bases that match TRBD1. The germline V gene encodes CDR1 SGHVS and CDR2 FNYEAQ. This CDR3 contains 15 residues. The V and J ends lost 4 bases and 11 bases, in that order; junction bases with no gene match: 14. CDR3: CASSSQSTDRGGAFF. CDR3 coding DNA: TGTGCCAGCAGCTCCCAGTCTACGGACAGGGGAGGGGCTTTCTTT.

This clonotype was counted between two and nine times. The chain joins TRBV6-1 to TRBJ1-1; 12 nucleotides agree with TRBD1. V trimming: 5 bases; J trimming: 5 bases; junction bases outside the gene matches: 6. The CDR3 has 15 residues. Germline V lookup: CDR1 MNHNS, CDR2 SASEGT. The CDR3 DNA sequence: TGTGCCAGCAGTCCGGGGACAGGGGGCTCAACTGAAGCTTTCTTT. It translates to CASSPGTGGSTEAFF.

This CDR3 is CASSLTTTQYF. CDR3 nucleotide sequence: TGTGCCAGCAGTTTAACCACGACCCAGTACTTC. The chain recombines TRBV7-2 with TRBJ2-5, with D hard to call. Germline CDR1 is SGHTA and CDR2 is FQGNSA. The ends were cut back, 6 bases at V and 7 bases at J, with 9 bases in the middle. The CDR3 has 11 residues.

CDR3 DNA: TGTGCCAGCAGCCCACCACAGGGGCGGAACACCGGGGAGCTGTTTTTT. This codes for CASSPPQGRNTGELFF. The chain recombines TRBV11-1 with TRBJ2-2, with 7 nucleotides matching TRBD1. This CDR3 has 16 residues. With 5 bases clipped from V and 1 base from J, the junction kept 7 bases outside the gene matches. Germline assignment: CDR1 SGHAT and CDR2 FQDESV (reference sequence).

This clonotype was seen repeatedly, ten times or more. The rearrangement uses TRBV12-3 or TRBV12-4 and TRBJ1-4; 7 nucleotides align to TRBD1. This CDR3 comprises 18 residues. V was clipped by 7 bases and J by 1 base; unmatched bases: 15. The CDR3 loop reads CASTFPPNRGGTNEKLFF. For the CDR3, the DNA is TGTGCCAGCACCTTCCCCCCAAACAGGGGTGGAACTAATGAAAAACTGTTTTTT.

This clonotype was observed a single time. A much larger clonotype is one base distant, so this may be a read error. The CDR3 ends on some other residue instead of the conserved phenylalanine or tryptophan, so this is likely a read error. This chain uses TRBV4-1 with TRBJ1-6, with D possibly matching TRBD1 (6 bases). Germline V gene lookup returns CDR1 MGHRA and CDR2 YSYEKL. The V end was cut by 0 bases, the J end by 3 bases, with 6 bases between. The CDR3 sequence is 15 residues long. This CDR3 reads CASSQEDSYNSPLHS. The CDR3 DNA reads TGCGCCAGCAGCCAAGAGGACAGCTATAATTCACCCCTCCACTCT.

This clonotype has ten or more counts. The rearrangement uses TRBV5-1 and TRBJ2-5; no reliable D call. From germline, CDR1 is SGHRS and CDR2 YFSETQ. The CDR3 runs 13 residues. With 2 bases removed from V and 7 bases from J, the gap between germline ends came to 12 bases. The CDR3 reads CASSLGQAGTQYF. The DNA of the CDR3 is TGCGCCAGCAGCTTAGGCCAGGCCGGGACCCAGTACTTC.

This chain uses TRBV19 with TRBJ1-4, with unresolved D. Trimming removed 6 bases from V and 5 bases from J, with 16 bases in between. This CDR3 spans 15 amino acids. Germline loops: CDR1 LNHDA, CDR2 SQIVND (reference sequence). CDR3 in DNA: TGTGCCAGTAGATCCTCAGGAATCCAGAATGAAAAACTGTTTTTT. Translated, it gives CASRSSGIQNEKLFF. Full variable domain (missing parts from reference TRBV19 and TRBJ1-4): DGGITQSPKYLFRKEGQNVTLSCEQNLNHDAMYWYRQDPGQGLRLIYYSQIVNDFQKGDIAEGYSVSREKKESFPLTVTSAQKNPTAFYLCASRSSGIQNEKLFFGSGTQLSVL.

In DNA, the CDR3 is TGTGCCATCAGCATCGGGACTAGCGGGGGCTATGGCTACACCTTC. Protein sequence: CAISIGTSGGYGYTF. The rearrangement uses TRBV10-3 and TRBJ1-2; a possible D gene is TRBD1 (5 bases). This CDR3 has 15 residues. Trimming removed 6 bases at V and 4 bases at J, with 18 bases between. Germline V gene sequence: CDR1 ENHRY, CDR2 SYGVKD.

This clonotype was seen ten or more times. The CDR3 spells CASSLTHNYGYTF. The CDR3 nucleotides are TGTGCCAGCAGTTTAACCCACAACTATGGCTACACCTTC. The V gene is TRBV6-2 or TRBV6-3, the J gene TRBJ1-2; unclear D gene. CDR1 is MNHEY, CDR2 SVGEGT, per germline. The germline V and J ends were trimmed by 4 bases and 2 bases, with 8 bases remaining between them. The CDR3 is 13 amino acids.

This clonotype was counted ten times or more. The J gene is TRBJ1-2, the V gene TRBV6-1; unclear D gene. The V and J ends lost 3 bases and 6 bases respectively, with 2 bases between them. Germline lookup yields CDR1 MNHNS and CDR2 SASEGT. The CDR3 is 10 residues long. CDR3 coding DNA: TGTGCCAGCAGTGACCATGGCTACACCTTC. This codes for CASSDHGYTF.

This clonotype has just a few counts. The genes are TRBV18 and TRBJ2-6, with D uncertain. Trimming took 2 bases from V and 0 from J, leaving 17 bases between them. Germline values: CDR1 KGHSH, CDR2 LQKENI. This CDR3 is 19 amino acids long. CDR3 DNA: TGTGCCAGCTCACCAGATCCAAGGACCCTCTACTCTGGGGCCAACGTCCTGACTTTC. As protein: CASSPDPRTLYSGANVLTF.

This clonotype was seen more than once but under ten times. Since a much larger clone is just one base distant, this may be a read error. The chain recombines TRBV6-1 with TRBJ1-2, with 8 bases lining up with TRBD1. The germline CDR1 and CDR2 sequences are MNHNS and SASEGT. The CDR3 covers 13 residues. Trimming took 11 bases from V and 2 from J; bases not matched to a gene: 7. The CDR3 loop reads CACGQGRNYGYTF. The CDR3 DNA sequence: TGTGCCTGCGGACAGGGACGAAACTATGGCTACACCTTC.

This clonotype was seen more than once but under ten times. The CDR3 loop is CASSEKLLDSPLHF. As DNA, the CDR3 is TGTGCCAGCAGTGAAAAGTTGCTAGATTCACCCCTCCACTTT. The chain links TRBV2 to TRBJ1-6; D remains unclear. Germline V gene sequence: CDR1 SNHLY, CDR2 FYNNEI. CDR3 size: 14 residues. V dropped 2 bases and J dropped 8 bases, with 10 bases sitting between them.